The clone carrying this TCR beta chain appeared once. The length of the CDR3 is 16 residues. Germline-derived CDR1 and CDR2 are ENHRY and SYGVKD. Trimming cost V 4 bases and J 3 bases, with 19 bases left between them. The entry originates in a study of blood T cell repertoires in COVID-19. Study as a whole: The United States, Italy and Spain were the sources of the acute and convalescent COVID-19 samples.

Sequencing was performed with immunoSEQ multiplex PCR; in TCRdb, only in-frame clones are kept and a portion is missing. The sample shows some 89,000 clones, approximately 76% of them seen only once. The TCR sequence derives from a man between 65 and 80 years old with acute or convalescent COVID-19. Sequencing was carried out using peripheral blood. This chain uses TRBV10-3 with TRBJ2-7, with D possibly TRBD2 on 5 matching bases. CDR3 nucleotides: TGTGCCATCAGTGCGCTTCTTCGAGGGATGAACTACGAGCAGTACTTC. The encoded protein is CAISALLRGMNYEQYF.